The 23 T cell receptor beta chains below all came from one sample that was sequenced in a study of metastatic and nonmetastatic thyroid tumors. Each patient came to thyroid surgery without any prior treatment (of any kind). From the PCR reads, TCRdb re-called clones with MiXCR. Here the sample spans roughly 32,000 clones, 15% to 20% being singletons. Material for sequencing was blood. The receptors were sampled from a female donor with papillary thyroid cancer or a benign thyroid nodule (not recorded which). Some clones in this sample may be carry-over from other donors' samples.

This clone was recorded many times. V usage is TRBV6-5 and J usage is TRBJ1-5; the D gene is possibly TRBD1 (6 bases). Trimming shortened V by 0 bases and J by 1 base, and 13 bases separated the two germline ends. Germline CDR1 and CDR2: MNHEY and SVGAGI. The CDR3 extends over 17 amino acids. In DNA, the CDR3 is TGTGCCAGCAGTTACTCTCCCAGGACAGTGAGCAATCAGCCCCAGCATTTT. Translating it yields CASSYSPRTVSNQPQHF.

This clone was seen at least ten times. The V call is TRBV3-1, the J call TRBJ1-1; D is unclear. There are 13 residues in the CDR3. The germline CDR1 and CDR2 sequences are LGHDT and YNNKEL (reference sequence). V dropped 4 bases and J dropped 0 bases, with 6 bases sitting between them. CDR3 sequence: CASSPDLNTEAFF. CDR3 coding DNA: TGTGCCAGCAGCCCCGATCTGAACACTGAAGCTTTCTTT. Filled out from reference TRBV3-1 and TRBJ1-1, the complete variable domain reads DTAVSQTPKYLVTQMGNDKSIKCEQNLGHDTMYWYKQDSKKFLKIMFSYNNKELIINETVPNRFSPKSPDKAHLNLHINSLELGDSAVYFCASSPDLNTEAFFGQGTRLTVV.

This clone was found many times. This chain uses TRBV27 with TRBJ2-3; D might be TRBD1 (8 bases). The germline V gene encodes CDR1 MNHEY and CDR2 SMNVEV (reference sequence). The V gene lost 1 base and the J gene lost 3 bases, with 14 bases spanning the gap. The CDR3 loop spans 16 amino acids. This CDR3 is CASSLYGQGGTDTQYF. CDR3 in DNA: TGTGCCAGCAGTTTATATGGACAGGGAGGGACAGATACGCAGTATTTT.

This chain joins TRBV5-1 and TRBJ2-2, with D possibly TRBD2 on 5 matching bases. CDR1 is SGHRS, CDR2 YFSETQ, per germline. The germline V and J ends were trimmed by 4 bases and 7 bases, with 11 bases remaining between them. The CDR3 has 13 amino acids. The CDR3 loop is CASSHGLDGELFF. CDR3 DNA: TGCGCCAGCAGCCACGGACTCGACGGGGAGCTGTTTTTT.

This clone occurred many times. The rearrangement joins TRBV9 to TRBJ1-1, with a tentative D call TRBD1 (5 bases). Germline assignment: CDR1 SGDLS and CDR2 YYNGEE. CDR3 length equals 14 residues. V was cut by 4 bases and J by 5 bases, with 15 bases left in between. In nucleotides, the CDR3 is TGTGCCAGCAGCCCTCACCCTGGGGGGACTGAAGCTTTCTTT. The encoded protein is CASSPHPGGTEAFF.

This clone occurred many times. The CDR3 DNA reads TGCGCCAGCAGTGAGGTAGCCCGTCCGGGTGCGGCAGATACGCAGTATTTT. Protein: CASSEVARPGAADTQYF. The chain employs TRBV10-2 and TRBJ2-3; D is unclear. The CDR3 length is 17 residues. The V gene lost 2 bases and the J gene lost 4 bases, with 19 bases spanning the gap. Per the germline V gene, CDR1 is WSHSY and CDR2 is SAAADI.

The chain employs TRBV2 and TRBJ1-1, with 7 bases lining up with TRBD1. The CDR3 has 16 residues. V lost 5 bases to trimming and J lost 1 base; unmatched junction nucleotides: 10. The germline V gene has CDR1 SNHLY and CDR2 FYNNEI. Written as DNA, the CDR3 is TGTGCCAGCAGTCCTCTACCTACAGGGGAGAACACTGAAGCTTTCTTT. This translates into CASSPLPTGENTEAFF. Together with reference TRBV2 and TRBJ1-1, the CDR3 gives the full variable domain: EPEVTQTPSHQVTQMGQEVILRCVPISNHLYFYWYRQILGQKVEFLVSFYNNEISEKSEIFDDQFSVERPDGSNFTLKIRSTKLEDSAMYFCASSPLPTGENTEAFFGQGTRLTVV.

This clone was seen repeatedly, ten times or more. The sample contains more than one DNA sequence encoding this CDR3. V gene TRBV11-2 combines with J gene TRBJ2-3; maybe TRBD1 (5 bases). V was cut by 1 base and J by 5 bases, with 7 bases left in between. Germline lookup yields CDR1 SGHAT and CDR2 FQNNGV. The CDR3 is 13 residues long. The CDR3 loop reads CASSLGRGDTQYF. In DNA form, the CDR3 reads TGTGCCAGCAGCTTAGGAAGGGGAGATACGCAGTATTTT.

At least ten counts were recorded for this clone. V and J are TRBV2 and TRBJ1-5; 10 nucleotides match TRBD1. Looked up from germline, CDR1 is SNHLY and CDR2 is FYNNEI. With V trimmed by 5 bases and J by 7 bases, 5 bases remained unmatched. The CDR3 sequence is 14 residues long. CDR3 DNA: TGTGCCAGCAGTCTGACAGGGGGCGGGCAGCCCCAGCATTTT. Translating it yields CASSLTGGGQPQHF.

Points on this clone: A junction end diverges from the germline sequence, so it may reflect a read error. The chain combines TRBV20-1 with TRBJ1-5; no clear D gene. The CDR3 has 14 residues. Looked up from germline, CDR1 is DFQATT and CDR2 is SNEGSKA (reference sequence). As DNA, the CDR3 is TGCAGTGCCAGACCGCTTTTAGAAAGTCAGCGCCAGCATTTT. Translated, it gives CSARPLLESQRQHF.

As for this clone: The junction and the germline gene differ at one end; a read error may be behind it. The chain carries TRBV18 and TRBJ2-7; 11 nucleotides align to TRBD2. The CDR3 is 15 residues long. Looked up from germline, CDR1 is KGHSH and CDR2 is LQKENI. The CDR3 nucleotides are TGTGTCAGCTCCCCATCACTAGCGGGAGCGGGCGAGCAGTACTTC. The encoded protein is CVSSPSLAGAGEQYF.

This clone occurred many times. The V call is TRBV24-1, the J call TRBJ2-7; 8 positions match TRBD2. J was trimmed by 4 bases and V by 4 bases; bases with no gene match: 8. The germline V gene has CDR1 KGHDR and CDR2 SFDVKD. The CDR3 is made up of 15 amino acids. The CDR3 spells CATSESGTREYEQYF. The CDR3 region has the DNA TGTGCCACCAGTGAATCCGGGACTAGAGAATACGAGCAGTACTTC.

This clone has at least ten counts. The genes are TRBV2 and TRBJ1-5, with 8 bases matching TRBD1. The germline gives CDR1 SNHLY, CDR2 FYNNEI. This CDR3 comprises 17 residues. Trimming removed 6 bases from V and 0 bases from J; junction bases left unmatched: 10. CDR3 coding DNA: TGTGCCAGCAGCCCAGGCCACGACAGGGGTAGCAATCAGCCCCAGCATTTT. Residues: CASSPGHDRGSNQPQHF.

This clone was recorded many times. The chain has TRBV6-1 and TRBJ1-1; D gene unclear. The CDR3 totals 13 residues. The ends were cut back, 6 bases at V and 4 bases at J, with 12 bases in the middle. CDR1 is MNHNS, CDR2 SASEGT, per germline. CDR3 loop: CASSRTGITEAFF. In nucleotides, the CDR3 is TGTGCCAGCAGCCGGACGGGAATCACTGAAGCTTTCTTT.

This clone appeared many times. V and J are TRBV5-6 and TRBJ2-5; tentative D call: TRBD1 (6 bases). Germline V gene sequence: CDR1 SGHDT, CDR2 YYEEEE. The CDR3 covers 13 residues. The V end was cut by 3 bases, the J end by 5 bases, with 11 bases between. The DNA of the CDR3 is TGTGCCAGCAGCTCAGGGGAAGGGGAGACCCAGTACTTC. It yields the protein CASSSGEGETQYF.

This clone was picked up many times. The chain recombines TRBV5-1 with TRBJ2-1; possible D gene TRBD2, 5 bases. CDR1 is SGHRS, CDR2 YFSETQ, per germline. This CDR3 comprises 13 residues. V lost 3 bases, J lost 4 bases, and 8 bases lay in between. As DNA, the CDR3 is TGCGCCAGCAGCTCTAGCCAATACAATGAGCAGTTCTTC. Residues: CASSSSQYNEQFF.

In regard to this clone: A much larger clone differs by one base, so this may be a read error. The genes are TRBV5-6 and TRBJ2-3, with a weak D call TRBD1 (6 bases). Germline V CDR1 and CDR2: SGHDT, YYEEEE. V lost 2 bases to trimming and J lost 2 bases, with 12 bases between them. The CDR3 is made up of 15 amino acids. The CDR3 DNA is TGTGCCAGCAGCTTCAACCAGGGGTTCACAGATACGCAGTATTTT. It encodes CASSFNQGFTDTQYF.

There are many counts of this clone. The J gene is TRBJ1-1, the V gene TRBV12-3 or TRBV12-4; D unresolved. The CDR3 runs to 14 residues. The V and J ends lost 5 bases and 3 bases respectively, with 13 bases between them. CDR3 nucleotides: TGTGCCAGCAGTACTGGGAGCTTCTACACTGAAGCTTTCTTT. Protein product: CASSTGSFYTEAFF.

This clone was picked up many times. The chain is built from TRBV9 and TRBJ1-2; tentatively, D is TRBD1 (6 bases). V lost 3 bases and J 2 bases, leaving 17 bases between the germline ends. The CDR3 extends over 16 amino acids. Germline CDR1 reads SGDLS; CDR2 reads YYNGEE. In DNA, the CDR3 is TGTGCCAGCAGCGAACCAACCAGGGGACTAAACTATGGCTACACCTTC. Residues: CASSEPTRGLNYGYTF.

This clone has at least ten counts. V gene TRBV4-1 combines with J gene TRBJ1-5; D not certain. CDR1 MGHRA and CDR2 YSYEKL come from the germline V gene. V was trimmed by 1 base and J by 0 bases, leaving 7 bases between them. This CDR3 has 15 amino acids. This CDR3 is CASSQAEYSNQPQHF. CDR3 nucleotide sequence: TGCGCCAGCAGCCAAGCAGAATATAGCAATCAGCCCCAGCATTTT.

CDR3: CASSLSDTEAFF. As DNA, the CDR3 is TGTGCCAGCAGTTTGTCCGACACTGAAGCTTTCTTT. The J gene is TRBJ1-1, the V gene TRBV28; D gene unclear. CDR3 length: 12 amino acids. The V gene lost 3 bases and the J gene lost 3 bases, with 5 bases spanning the gap. Looked up from germline, CDR1 is MDHEN and CDR2 is SYDVKM.

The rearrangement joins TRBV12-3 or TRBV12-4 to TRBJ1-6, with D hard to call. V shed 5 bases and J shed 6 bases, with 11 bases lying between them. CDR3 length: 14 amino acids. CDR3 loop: CASSGRAGNSPLHF. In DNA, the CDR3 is TGTGCCAGCAGTGGAAGGGCTGGTAATTCACCCCTCCACTTT.

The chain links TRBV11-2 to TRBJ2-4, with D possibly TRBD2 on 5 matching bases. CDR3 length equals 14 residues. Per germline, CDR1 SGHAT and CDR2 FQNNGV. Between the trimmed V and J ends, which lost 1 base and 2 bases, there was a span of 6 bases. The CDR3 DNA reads TGTGCCAGCAGCTTAGCGGGATCCAAAAACATTCAGTACTTC. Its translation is CASSLAGSKNIQYF.